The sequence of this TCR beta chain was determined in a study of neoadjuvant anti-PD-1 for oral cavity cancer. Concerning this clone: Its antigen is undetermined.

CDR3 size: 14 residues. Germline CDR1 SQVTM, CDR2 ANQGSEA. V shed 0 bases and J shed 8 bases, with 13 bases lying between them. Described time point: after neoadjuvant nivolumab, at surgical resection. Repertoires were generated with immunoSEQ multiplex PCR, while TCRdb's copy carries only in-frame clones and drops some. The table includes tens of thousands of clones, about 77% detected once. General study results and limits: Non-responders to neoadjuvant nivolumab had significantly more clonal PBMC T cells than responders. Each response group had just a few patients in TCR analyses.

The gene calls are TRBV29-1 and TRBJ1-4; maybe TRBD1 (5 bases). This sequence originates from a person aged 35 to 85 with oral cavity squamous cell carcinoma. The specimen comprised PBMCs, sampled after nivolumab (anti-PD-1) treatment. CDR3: CSVEDPGSSEKLFF. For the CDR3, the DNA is TGCAGCGTTGAAGATCCAGGGTCTTCCGAAAAACTGTTTTTT. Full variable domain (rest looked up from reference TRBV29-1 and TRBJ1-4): SAVISQKPSRDICQRGTSLTIQCQVDSQVTMMFWYRQQPGQSLTLIATANQGSEATYESGFVIDKFPISRPNLTFSTLTVSNMSPEDSSIYLCSVEDPGSSEKLFFGSGTQLSVL.